The rows below give T cell receptor beta chains drawn from one sample of a study of cytomegalovirus exposure and HLA in healthy donors. Clones were sequenced by immunoSEQ multiplex PCR, and TCRdb holds only the in-frame ones, with some missing. The data contain 100,000 to 150,000 clones, 81% of them singletons. The sample was PBMCs. Source of these receptors: a man younger than 35 in good health and CMV-seropositive. The CDR3 runs from the conserved cysteine through the conserved F or W. A D gene is named only where the DNA matches it firmly. For some rows the clone size is stated as once, few or many, or as a class when expanded; others skip it.

TRBV30	TRBD1	.	TRBJ1-6	18	TGTGCCTGGAGTGTCGGCCGACAGGGAAGCTCCTATAATTCACCCCTCCACTTT	CAWSVGRQGSSYNSPLHF
TRBV7-8	TRBD1	once	TRBJ1-1	15	TGTGCCAGCAGCCGTTCAACAGGGGGCCTCACTGAAGCTTTCTTT	CASSRSTGGLTEAFF
TRBV6-1	.	.	TRBJ2-2	13	TGTGCCAGCATCCCCACAGGGTCCGGGGAGCTGTTTTTT	CASIPTGSGELFF
TRBV21-1	.	.	TRBJ2-7	12	TGTGCCAGCAGCAAAGGACCACCGGTACAGGGTTTC	CASSKGPPVQGF
TRBV13	TRBD1	.	TRBJ2-1	15	TGTGCCAGCAGCTTAGGCGGACAGGGATACAATGAGCAGTTCTTC	CASSLGGQGYNEQFF
TRBV19	TRBD2	.	TRBJ2-7	15	TGTGCCAGTAGTATCGGACTAGCGGAATACTACGAGCAGTACTTC	CASSIGLAEYYEQYF
TRBV11-2	.	.	TRBJ2-1	12	TGTGCCAGCAGCTACAGTTACAATGAGCAGTTCTTC	CASSYSYNEQFF
TRBV30	.	few	TRBJ1-2	11	TGTGCCTGGAGTATTCAGATTGGCTACACCTTC	CAWSIQIGYTF
TRBV4-1	.	.	TRBJ2-3	12	TGCGCCAGCAGCCACATTGCAGATACGCAGTATTTT	CASSHIADTQYF
TRBV21-1	.	.	TRBJ1-4	16	TGTGCCAGCAGCCACAAGACAGGGGACATACATGAAAAACTGTTTTTT	CASSHKTGDIHEKLFF
TRBV15	TRBD2	.	TRBJ2-1	14	TGTGCCACCAGCGAGGGACTAGCGGGAGCTGAGCAGTTCTTC	CATSEGLAGAEQFF
TRBV9	TRBD2	.	TRBJ2-5	17	TGTGCCAGCGGTCGGACTAGCGGGGGGGCCTCTTTAGAGACCCAGTACTTC	CASGRTSGGASLETQYF
TRBV6-5	.	.	TRBJ1-2	15	TGTGCCAGCAGTTACTCATCTCGGTCGGGGAATGACTACACCTTC	CASSYSSRSGNDYTF
TRBV5-6	.	.	TRBJ1-5	13	TGTGCCAGCAGCCGGACAGCCAATCAGCCCCAGCATTTT	CASSRTANQPQHF
TRBV10-3	.	few	TRBJ2-2	12	TGTGCCATCTCAACTCTTTCCGGGGAGCTGTTTTTT	CAISTLSGELFF